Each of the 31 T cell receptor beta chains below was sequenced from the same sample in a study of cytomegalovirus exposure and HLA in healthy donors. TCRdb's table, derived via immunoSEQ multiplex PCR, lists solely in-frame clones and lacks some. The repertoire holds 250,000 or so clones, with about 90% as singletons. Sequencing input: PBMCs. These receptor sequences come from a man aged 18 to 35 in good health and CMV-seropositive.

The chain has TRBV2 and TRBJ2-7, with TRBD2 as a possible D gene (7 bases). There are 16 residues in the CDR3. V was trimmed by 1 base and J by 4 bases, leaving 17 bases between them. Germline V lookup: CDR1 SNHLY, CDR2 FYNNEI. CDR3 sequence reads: CASSEGGGGRAYEQYF. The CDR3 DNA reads TGTGCCAGCAGTGAAGGGGGGGGCGGGAGAGCGTACGAGCAGTACTTC.

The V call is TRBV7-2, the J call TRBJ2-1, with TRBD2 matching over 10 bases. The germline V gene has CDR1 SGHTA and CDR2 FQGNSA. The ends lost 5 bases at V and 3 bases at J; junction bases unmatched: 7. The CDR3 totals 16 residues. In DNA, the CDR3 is TGTGCCAGCAGCAACCCTAGCGGGAGTTTCTACAATGAGCAGTTCTTC. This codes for CASSNPSGSFYNEQFF.

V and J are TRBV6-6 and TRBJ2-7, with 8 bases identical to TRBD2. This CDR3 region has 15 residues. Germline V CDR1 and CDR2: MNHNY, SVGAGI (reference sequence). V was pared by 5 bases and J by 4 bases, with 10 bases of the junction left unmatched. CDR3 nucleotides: TGTGCCAGCAGTAAAACCGGGACTAGTAAGTACGAGCAGTACTTC. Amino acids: CASSKTGTSKYEQYF.

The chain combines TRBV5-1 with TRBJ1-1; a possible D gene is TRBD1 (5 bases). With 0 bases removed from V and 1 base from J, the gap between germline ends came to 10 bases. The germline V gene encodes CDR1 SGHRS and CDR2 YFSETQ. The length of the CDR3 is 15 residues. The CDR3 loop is CASSLVGGTNTEAFF. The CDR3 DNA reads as TGCGCCAGCAGCTTGGTGGGTGGGACGAACACTGAAGCTTTCTTT.

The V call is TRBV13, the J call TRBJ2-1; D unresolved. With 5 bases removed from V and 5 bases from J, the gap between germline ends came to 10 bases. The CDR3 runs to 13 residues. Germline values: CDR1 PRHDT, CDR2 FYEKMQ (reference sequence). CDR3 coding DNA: TGTGCCAGCAGCGACGACCTAGACAATGAGCAGTTCTTC. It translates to CASSDDLDNEQFF.

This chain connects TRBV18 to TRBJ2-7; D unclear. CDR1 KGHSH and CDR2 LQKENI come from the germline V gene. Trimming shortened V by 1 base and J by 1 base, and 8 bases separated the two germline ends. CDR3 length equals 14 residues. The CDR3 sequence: CASSPRDTSYEQYF. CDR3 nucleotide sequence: TGTGCCAGCTCACCACGTGACACATCCTACGAGCAGTACTTC. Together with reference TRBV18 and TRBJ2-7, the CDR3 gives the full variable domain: NAGVMQNPRHLVRRRGQEARLRCSPMKGHSHVYWYRQLPEEGLKFMVYLQKENIIDESGMPKERFSAEFPKEGPSILRIQQVVRGDSAAYFCASSPRDTSYEQYFGPGTRLTVT.

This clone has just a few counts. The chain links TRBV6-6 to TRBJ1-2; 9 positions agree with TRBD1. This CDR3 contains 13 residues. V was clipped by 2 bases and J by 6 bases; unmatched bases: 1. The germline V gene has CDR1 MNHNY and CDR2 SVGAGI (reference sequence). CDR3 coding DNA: TGTGCCAGCAGTTACGGACAGGGGAATGGCTACACCTTC. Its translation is CASSYGQGNGYTF.

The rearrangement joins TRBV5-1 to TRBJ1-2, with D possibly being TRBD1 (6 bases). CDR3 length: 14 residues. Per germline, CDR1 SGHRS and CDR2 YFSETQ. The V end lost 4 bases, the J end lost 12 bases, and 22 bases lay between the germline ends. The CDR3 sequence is CASSRSTETGSNTF. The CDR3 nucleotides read TGCGCCAGCAGCCGTTCCACTGAAACAGGGTCCAACACCTTC.

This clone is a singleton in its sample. CDR3 protein: CASSPGSNQPQHF. CDR3 bases: TGTGCCAGCAGCCCCGGAAGCAATCAGCCCCAGCATTTT. The chain recombines TRBV9 with TRBJ1-5; no clear D. The V and J ends lost 4 bases and 1 base respectively, with 6 bases between them. Germline CDR1 and CDR2: SGDLS and YYNGEE. This CDR3 contains 13 residues.

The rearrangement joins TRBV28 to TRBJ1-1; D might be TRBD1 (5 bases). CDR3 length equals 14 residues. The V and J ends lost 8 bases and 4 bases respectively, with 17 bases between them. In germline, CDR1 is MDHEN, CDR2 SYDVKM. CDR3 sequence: CASFGRMGLTEAFF. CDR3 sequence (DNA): TGTGCCAGCTTCGGGCGGATGGGGCTCACTGAAGCTTTCTTT.

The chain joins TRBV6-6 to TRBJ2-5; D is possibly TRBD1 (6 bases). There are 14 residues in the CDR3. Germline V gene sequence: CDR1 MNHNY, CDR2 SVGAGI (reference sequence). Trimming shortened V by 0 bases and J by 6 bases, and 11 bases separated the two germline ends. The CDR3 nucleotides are TGTGCCAGCAGTTACTCTACAGGGTTTCAGACCCAGTACTTC. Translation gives CASSYSTGFQTQYF.

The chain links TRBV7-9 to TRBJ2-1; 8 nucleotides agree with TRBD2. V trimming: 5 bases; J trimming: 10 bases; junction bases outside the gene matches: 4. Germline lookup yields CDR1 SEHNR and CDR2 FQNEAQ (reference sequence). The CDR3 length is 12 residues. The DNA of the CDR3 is TGTGCCAGCAGCCCAACTAGCGGAGAGCAGTTCTTC. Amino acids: CASSPTSGEQFF.

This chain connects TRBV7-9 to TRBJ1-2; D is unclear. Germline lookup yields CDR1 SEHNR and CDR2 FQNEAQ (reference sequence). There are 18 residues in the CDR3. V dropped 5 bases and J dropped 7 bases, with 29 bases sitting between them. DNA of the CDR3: TGTGCCAGCAGCCCCCTTAACGGTAACTATGGGCTCCTCAGTGGCTACACCTTC. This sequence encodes CASSPLNGNYGLLSGYTF.

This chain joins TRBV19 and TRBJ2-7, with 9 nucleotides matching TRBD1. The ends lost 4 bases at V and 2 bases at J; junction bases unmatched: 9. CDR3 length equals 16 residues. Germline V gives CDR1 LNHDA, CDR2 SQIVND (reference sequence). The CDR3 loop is CASSTQAGTGTYEQYF. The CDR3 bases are TGTGCCAGTAGTACCCAGGCGGGGACAGGGACCTACGAGCAGTACTTC.

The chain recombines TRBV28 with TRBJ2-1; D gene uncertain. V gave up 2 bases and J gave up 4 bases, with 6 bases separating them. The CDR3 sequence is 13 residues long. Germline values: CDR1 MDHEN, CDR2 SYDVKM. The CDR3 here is CASSLVGYNEQFF. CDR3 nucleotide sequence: TGTGCCAGCAGTTTAGTAGGATACAATGAGCAGTTCTTC.

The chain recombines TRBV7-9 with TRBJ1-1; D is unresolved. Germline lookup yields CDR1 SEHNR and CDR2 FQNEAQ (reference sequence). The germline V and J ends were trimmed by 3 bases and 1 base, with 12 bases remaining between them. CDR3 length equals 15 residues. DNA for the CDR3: TGTGCCAGCAGCTTGTCAACGGGAGAGAACACTGAAGCTTTCTTT. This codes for CASSLSTGENTEAFF.

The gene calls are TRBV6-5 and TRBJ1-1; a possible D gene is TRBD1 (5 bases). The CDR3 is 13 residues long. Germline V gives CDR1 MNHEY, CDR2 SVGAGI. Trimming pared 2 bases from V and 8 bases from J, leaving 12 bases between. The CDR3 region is CASSYTGTLEAFF. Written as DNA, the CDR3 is TGTGCCAGCAGTTACACAGGTACCCTGGAAGCTTTCTTT.

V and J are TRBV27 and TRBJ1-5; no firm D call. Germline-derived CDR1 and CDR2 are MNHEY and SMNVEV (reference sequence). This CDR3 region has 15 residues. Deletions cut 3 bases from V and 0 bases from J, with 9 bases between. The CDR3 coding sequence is TGTGCCAGCAGTTTGTATGCGGCTAGCAATCAGCCCCAGCATTTT. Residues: CASSLYAASNQPQHF.

The chain's CDR3 is CASSYRKGAGYYGYTF. The CDR3 DNA sequence: TGTGCCAGCAGTTATCGTAAGGGGGCGGGGTACTATGGCTACACCTTC. The gene calls are TRBV6-5 and TRBJ1-2; 7 positions match TRBD1. CDR3 length equals 16 residues. V trimming: 3 bases; J trimming: 3 bases; junction bases outside the gene matches: 10. CDR1 and CDR2 (germline): MNHEY, SVGAGI.

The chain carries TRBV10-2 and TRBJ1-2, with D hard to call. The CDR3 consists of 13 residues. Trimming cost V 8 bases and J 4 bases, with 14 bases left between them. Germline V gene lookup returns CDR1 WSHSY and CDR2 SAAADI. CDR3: CASRPGFFYGYTF. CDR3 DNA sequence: TGCGCCAGCCGTCCTGGATTCTTCTATGGCTACACCTTC.

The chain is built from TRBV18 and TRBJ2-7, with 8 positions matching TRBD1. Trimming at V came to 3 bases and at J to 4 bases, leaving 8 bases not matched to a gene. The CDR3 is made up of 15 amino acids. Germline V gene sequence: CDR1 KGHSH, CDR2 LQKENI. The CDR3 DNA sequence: TGTGCCAGCTCACCCAAGACAGGGGTTCAGTACGAGCAGTACTTC. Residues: CASSPKTGVQYEQYF.

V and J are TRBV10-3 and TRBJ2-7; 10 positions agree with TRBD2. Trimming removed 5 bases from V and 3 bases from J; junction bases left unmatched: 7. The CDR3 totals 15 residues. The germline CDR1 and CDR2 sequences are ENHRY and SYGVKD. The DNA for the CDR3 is TGTGCCATCAGTCCCACTAGCGGGAAAAACTACGAGCAGTACTTC. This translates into CAISPTSGKNYEQYF.

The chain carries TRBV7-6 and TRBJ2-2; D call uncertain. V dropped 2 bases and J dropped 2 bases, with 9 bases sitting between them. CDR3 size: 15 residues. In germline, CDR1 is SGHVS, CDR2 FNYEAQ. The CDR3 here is CASSLYELNTGELFF. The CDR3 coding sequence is TGTGCCAGCAGCTTATATGAGCTTAACACCGGGGAGCTGTTTTTT.

CDR3 loop: CASSLGGLAGPGEQFF. In DNA, the CDR3 is TGCGCCAGCAGCTTGGGAGGTCTAGCGGGTCCGGGGGAGCAGTTCTTC. V gene TRBV5-1 combines with J gene TRBJ2-1, with 8 bases lining up with TRBD2. This CDR3 contains 16 residues. The trim removed 0 bases at V and 10 bases at J, leaving 12 bases unmatched. Germline CDR1 SGHRS, CDR2 YFSETQ.

In DNA form, the CDR3 reads TGTGCCAGCAGTGGTTATCTTTACGAGCAGTACTTC. Translation: CASSGYLYEQYF. J is TRBJ2-7 and V is TRBV2; no firm D call. This CDR3 is built from 12 residues. Trimming cost V 4 bases and J 4 bases, with 8 bases left between them. Germline CDR1 SNHLY, CDR2 FYNNEI.

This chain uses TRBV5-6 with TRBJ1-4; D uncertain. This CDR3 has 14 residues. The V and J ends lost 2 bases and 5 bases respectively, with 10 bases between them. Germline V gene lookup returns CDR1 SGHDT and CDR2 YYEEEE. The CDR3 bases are TGTGCCAGCAGCTTAGGGAGCCCGAATGAAAAACTGTTTTTT. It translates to CASSLGSPNEKLFF.

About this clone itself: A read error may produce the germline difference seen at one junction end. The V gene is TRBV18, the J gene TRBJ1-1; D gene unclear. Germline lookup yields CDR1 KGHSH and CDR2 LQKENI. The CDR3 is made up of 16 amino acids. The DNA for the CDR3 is TGTGCCACCTCATGGAGTCGAGAGGTTATGAACACTGAAGCTTTCTTT. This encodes CATSWSREVMNTEAFF.

The CDR3 DNA follows: TGCGCCAGCAGTGAGTCTGGACTCCGGAGGCGGGAGCAGTACTTC. Protein product: CASSESGLRRREQYF. The genes are TRBV10-1 and TRBJ2-7, with D maybe TRBD2 (5 bases). Germline V gene data show CDR1 as WNHNN and CDR2 as SYGVQD (reference sequence). The CDR3 length is 15 residues. V lost 0 bases, J lost 7 bases, and 16 bases lay in between.

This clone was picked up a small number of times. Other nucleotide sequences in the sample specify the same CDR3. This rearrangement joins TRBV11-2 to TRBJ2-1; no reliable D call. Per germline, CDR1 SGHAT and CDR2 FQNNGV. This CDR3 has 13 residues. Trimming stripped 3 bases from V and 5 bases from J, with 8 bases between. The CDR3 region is CASSFSRNNEQFF. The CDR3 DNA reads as TGTGCCAGCAGCTTTAGCCGAAACAATGAGCAGTTCTTC.

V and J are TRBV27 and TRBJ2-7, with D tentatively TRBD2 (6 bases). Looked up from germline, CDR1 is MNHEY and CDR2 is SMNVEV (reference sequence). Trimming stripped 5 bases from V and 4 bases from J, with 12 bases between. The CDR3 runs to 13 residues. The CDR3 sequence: CASSLGLGYEQYF. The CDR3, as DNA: TGTGCCAGCAGTCTGGGACTCGGATACGAGCAGTACTTC.

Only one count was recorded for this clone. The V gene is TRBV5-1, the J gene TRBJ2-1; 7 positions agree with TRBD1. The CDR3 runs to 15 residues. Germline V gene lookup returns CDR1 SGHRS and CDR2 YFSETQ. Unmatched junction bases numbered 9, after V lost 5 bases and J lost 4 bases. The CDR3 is CASSLRDSLYNEQFF. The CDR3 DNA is TGCGCCAGCAGTTTGAGGGACAGTCTTTACAATGAGCAGTTCTTC.